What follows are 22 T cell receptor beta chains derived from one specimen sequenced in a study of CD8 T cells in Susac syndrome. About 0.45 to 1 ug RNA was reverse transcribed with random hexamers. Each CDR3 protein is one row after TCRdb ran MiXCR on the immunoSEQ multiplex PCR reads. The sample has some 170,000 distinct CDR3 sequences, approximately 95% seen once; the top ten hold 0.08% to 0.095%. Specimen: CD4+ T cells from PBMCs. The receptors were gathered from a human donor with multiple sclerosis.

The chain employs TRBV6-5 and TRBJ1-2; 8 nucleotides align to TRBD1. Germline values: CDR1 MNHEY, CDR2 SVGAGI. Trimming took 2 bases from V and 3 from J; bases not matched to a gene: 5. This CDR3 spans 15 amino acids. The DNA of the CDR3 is TGTGCCAGCAGTTACACAGGGGGATTTGACTATGGCTACACCTTC. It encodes CASSYTGGFDYGYTF.

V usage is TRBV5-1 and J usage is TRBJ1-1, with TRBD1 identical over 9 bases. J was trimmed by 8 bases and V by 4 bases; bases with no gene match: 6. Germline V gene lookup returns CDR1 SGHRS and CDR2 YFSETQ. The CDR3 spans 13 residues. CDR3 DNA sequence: TGCGCCAGCAGCGTACAGGGGGCGAACGAAGCTTTCTTT. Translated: CASSVQGANEAFF.

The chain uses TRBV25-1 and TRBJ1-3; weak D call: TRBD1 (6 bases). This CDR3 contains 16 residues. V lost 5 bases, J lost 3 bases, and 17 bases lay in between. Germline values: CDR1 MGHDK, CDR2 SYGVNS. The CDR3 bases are TGTGCCAGCAGTCCCCGGCCGGGGGCGGGTGGAAACACCATATATTTT. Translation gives CASSPRPGAGGNTIYF.

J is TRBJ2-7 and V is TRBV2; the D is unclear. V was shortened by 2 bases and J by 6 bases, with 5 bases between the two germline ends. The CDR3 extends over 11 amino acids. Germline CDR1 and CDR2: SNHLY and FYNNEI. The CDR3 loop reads CASSEFLEQYF. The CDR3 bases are TGTGCCAGCAGTGAATTTCTCGAGCAGTACTTC.

In DNA, the CDR3 is TGCAGCGTTGTTAGCGGAATAAGGGCAGATACGCAGTATTTT. It yields the protein CSVVSGIRADTQYF. V usage is TRBV29-1 and J usage is TRBJ2-3, with D tentatively TRBD2 (6 bases). This CDR3 comprises 14 residues. V was pared by 4 bases and J by 4 bases, with 15 bases between. Germline V gene sequence: CDR1 SQVTM, CDR2 ANQGSEA.

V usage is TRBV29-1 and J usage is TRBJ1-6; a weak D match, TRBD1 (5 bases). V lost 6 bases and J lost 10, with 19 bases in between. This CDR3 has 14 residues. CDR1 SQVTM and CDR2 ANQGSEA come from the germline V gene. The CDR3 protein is CSVRALGEGSPLHF. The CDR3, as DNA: TGCAGCGTCCGTGCCCTGGGGGAAGGGTCACCCCTCCACTTT.

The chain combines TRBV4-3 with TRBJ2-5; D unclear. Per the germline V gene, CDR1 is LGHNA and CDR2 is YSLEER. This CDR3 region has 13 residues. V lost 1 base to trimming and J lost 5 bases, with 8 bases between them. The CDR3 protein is CASSQVSRETQYF. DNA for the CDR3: TGCGCCAGCAGCCAAGTATCCCGGGAGACCCAGTACTTC.

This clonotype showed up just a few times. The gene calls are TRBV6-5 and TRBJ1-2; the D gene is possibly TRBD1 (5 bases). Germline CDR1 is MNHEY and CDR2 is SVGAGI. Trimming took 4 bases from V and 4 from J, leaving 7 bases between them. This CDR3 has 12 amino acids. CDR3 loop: CASSSDTYGYTF. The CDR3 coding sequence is TGTGCCAGCAGTTCGGACACCTATGGCTACACCTTC.

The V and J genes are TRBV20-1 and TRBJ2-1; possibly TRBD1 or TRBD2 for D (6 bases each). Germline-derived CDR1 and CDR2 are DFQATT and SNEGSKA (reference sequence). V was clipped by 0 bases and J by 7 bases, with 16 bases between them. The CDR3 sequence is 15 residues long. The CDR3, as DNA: TGCAGTGCTAGAGATGCTAGTAGGGGGGAAAATGAGCAGTTCTTC. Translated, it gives CSARDASRGENEQFF.

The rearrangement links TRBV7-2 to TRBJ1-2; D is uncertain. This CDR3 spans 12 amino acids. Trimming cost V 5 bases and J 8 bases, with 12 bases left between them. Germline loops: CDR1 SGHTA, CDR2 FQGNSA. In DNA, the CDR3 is TGTGCCAGCAGCCGGCAAGGGCGGGGCTACACCTTC. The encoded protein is CASSRQGRGYTF.

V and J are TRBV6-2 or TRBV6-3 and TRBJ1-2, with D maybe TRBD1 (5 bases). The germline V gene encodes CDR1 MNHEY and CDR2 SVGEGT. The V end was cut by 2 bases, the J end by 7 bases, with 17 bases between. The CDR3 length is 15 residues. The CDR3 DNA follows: TGTGCCAGCAGTTACCCGGGACGTCAATCGCCTGGCTACACCTTC. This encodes CASSYPGRQSPGYTF.

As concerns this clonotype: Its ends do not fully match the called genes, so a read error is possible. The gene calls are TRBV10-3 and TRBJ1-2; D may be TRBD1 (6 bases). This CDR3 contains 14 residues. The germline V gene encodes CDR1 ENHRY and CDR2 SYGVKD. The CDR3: CAINESGTLSGYTF. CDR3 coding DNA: TGTGCCATCAATGAGTCGGGGACATTAAGCGGCTACACCTTC.

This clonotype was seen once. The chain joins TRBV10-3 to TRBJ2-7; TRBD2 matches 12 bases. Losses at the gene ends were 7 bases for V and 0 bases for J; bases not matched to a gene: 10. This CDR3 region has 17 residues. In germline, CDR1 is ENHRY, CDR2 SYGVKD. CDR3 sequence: CAIKGLAGGLSSYEQYF. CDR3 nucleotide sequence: TGTGCCATCAAGGGGCTAGCGGGAGGGCTCAGCTCCTACGAGCAGTACTTC.

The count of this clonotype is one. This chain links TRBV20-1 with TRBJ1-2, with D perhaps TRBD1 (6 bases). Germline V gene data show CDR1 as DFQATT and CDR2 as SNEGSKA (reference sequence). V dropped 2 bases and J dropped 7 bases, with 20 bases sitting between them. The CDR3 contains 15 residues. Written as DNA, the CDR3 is TGCAGTGCTAGAAAGATTGGTGACAGGTTATCTGGCTACACCTTC. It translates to CSARKIGDRLSGYTF.

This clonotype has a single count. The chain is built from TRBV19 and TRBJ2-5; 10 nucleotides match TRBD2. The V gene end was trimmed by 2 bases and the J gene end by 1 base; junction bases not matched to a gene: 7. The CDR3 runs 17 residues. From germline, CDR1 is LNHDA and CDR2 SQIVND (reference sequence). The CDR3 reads CASSIRPGTSVQETQYF. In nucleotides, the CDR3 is TGTGCCAGTAGTATAAGACCCGGGACTAGCGTCCAAGAGACCCAGTACTTC.

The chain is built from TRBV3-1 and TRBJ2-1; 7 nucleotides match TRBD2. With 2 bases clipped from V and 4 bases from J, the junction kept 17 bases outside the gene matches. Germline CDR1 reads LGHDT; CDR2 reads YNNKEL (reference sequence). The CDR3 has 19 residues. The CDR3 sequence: CASSQPLSREMAAYNEQFF. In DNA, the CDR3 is TGTGCCAGCAGCCAACCCCTCTCGCGGGAGATGGCCGCTTACAATGAGCAGTTCTTC.

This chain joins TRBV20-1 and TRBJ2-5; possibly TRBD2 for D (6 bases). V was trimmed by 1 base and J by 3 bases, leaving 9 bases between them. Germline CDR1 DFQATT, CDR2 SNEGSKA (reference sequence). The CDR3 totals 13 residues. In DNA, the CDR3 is TGCAGTGCTAGAGGTAGCGGAAAAGAGACCCAGTACTTC. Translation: CSARGSGKETQYF.

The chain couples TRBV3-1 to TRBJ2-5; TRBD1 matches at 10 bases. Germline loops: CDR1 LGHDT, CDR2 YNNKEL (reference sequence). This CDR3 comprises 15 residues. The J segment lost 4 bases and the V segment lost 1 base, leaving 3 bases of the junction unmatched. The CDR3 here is CASSQGRTGGETQYF. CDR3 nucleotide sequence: TGTGCCAGCAGCCAAGGGAGGACAGGGGGAGAGACCCAGTACTTC.

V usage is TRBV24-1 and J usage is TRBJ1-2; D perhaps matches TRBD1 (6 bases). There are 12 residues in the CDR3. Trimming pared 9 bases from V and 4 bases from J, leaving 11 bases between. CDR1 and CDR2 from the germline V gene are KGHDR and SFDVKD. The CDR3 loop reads CATEDRLYGYTF. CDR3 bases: TGTGCCACCGAAGACAGGCTCTATGGCTACACCTTC.

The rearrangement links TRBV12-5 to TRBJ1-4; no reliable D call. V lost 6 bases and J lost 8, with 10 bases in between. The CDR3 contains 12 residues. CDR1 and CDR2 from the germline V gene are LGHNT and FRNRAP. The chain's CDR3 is CASGSTTEKLFF. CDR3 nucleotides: TGTGCTAGTGGATCTACGACCGAAAAACTGTTTTTT.

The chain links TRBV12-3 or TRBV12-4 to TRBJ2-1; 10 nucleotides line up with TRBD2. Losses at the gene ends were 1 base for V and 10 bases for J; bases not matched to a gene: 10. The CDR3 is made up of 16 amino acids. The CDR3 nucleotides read TGTGCCAGCAGTTTAGGTAGCGGGAGGTGGATGAGCGAGCAGTTCTTC. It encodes CASSLGSGRWMSEQFF.

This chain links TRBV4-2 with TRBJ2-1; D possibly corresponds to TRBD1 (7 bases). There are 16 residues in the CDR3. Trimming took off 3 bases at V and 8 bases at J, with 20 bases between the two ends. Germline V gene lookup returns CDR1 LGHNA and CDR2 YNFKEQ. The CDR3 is CASSQDAGQINYEQFF. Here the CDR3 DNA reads TGTGCCAGCAGCCAGGATGCGGGACAGATAAACTATGAGCAGTTCTTC.